This T cell receptor (beta chain) was observed in a study of CD8+CD57+ T cells in acquired aplastic anemia. Note on this clonotype: A much larger clone sits a single nucleotide away, making a read error possible.

Genomic DNA was employed as the template in profiling TCR beta VDJ and CDR3. TCRdb processed the reads anew with MiXCR; each CDR3 protein has one entry. The profile shows 150,000 to 200,000 distinct CDR3 sequences, roughly 45% of them singletons. This clonotype originated in a human donor in good health. Material for sequencing was sorted CD4+, CD8+, or CD8+CD57+ T cells (not recorded which) from PBMCs.

The CDR3 spells CASSFGTSGGTQDTQYF. In nucleotides, the CDR3 is TGTGCCAGTAGTTTCGGGACTAGCGGGGGGACTCAGGATACGCAGTATTTT. The chain joins TRBV19 to TRBJ2-3, with 15 bases aligning to TRBD2. Germline V lookup: CDR1 LNHDA, CDR2 SQIVND (reference sequence). V shed 5 bases and J 6 bases; nucleotides not matched to a gene: 9. The CDR3 extends over 17 amino acids.